This section outlines one T cell receptor (beta chain) sequence together with its context. The data belong to a study of CD8 T cells in Susac syndrome. It was with random hexamers that about 0.45 to 1 ug RNA was reverse transcribed. An immunoSEQ multiplex PCR generated amplified TCR beta CDR3 products spanning 54 Vbeta and 13 Jbeta. Using its own MiXCR run on the immunoSEQ multiplex PCR reads, TCRdb lists one record per CDR3 protein. Among just over 300,000 distinct CDR3 sequences listed, about 91% were seen once. V was cut by 4 bases and J by 0 bases, with 12 bases left in between. The CDR3 runs to 15 residues. Looked up from germline, CDR1 is SNHLY and CDR2 is FYNNEI.

Specimen: CD4+ T cells from PBMCs. This sequence joins TRBV2 and TRBJ2-5, with D unresolved. The origin of this receptor is a human donor with multiple sclerosis. The CDR3 sequence: CASSAKIGHQETQYF. The CDR3 bases are TGTGCCAGCAGTGCCAAAATCGGACACCAAGAGACCCAGTACTTC.